A single T cell receptor (beta chain) is shown here with its context. The sample comes from a study of PD-L1 blockade in urothelial cancer. The sample's time point: pretreatment peripheral blood. Some clones are missing from TCRdb's copy, which holds only in-frame ones; the method was immunoSEQ multiplex PCR. The data contain about 43,000 clones, more than 70% of them seen just once; the ten biggest clones take up around 15%. Germline V lookup: CDR1 ENHRY, CDR2 SYGVKD. CDR3 length: 13 amino acids. V was pared by 0 bases and J by 7 bases, with 4 bases between. The origin of this receptor is a man aged 60 to 69 with urothelial cancer. The sample consisted of PBMCs, taken around atezolizumab (anti-PD-L1) treatment. The V gene is TRBV10-3, the J gene TRBJ1-6; D gene ambiguous. This CDR3 reads CAISESQNSPLHF. CDR3 sequence (DNA): TGTGCCATCAGTGAGTCCCAGAATTCACCCCTCCACTTT.